This TCR beta chain was identified in a study of cytomegalovirus exposure and HLA in healthy donors (dated by TCRdb to about 2017). Regarding the complete study: The 500 to 800 repertoires of the first cohort and the roughly 110 validation repertoires were produced on the same platform, according to a later analysis. The study aimed to test whether signatures of past pathogen exposure could be identified by cataloging public T cell receptors. A separate validation cohort of approximately 130 different subjects was used in addition to the roughly 700-subject first cohort. To predict cytomegalovirus infection status, the study combined high-throughput TCR immunosequencing, statistical association of individual TCRs with disease status, and machine learning.

Separate from the roughly 660-subject first cohort, the validation cohort of about 110 subjects was the group to which the donors belonged. From cysteine to phenylalanine, the CDR3 is 12 amino acids long. Just CDR3 DNA is preserved here, 36 bases in frame from base 1. The germline V gene provides CDR1 MDHEN and CDR2 SYDVKM. Relative to germline, V is missing 5 bases and J is missing 5 bases, with 0 bases of the junction outside any gene match. The study at large found these results: The study gave a list of some 150 TCR beta chains associated with cytomegalovirus. In vitro tests confirmed that a few of the cytomegalovirus-associated TCR beta chains recognize cytomegalovirus antigens. The classifier was reported to diagnose cytomegalovirus status with high specificity and sensitivity in both the original cohort and the validation cohort. Across donors, most TCR sequences were observed very rarely, whereas some public TCRs were present in many individuals. A later analysis had no HLA typing for the validation cohort, so co-occurrence there was scored across all 120 repertoires. It was suggested by the authors that the approach could potentially be generalized to other disease states and immunological phenotypes. A later analysis found that TCRs clustered in the first cohort also tended to co-occur in the 130 or so validation repertoires, with 94% of cluster scores above 0.

Details on this clone: Its antigen remains undetermined. Qualities for individual bases were not recorded, and no much larger clone is one base off.

Library preparation was by the immunoSEQ multiplex PCR assay. The authors processed their data as follows. To diagnose cytomegalovirus status from the catalog of TCR beta chain sequences, a statistical classification framework was built. TCRdb obtained this table from immuneACCESS and retained in-frame rearrangements with V and J assigned. These tables miss some clones; where compared with another copy, unresolved V genes account for less than half of the shortfall, and the remainder is unexplained. The V and J calls and clone size were taken over from that table, and D and trimming were inferred from the DNA. The table for this sample lists about 350,000 clones; 87% of them were counted only once. The top ten clonotypes cover roughly 1.2% of the sample.

This receptor chain uses TRBV28 and TRBJ1-2; 9 bases in the junction line up with TRBD1. The sample was PBMCs. This clonotype was sampled from a woman in her 30s in good health and CMV-seropositive. The DNA sequence is given as TGTGCCAGCAGTGGGACAGGGTATGGCTACACCTTC. This yields the protein CASSGTGYGYTF.